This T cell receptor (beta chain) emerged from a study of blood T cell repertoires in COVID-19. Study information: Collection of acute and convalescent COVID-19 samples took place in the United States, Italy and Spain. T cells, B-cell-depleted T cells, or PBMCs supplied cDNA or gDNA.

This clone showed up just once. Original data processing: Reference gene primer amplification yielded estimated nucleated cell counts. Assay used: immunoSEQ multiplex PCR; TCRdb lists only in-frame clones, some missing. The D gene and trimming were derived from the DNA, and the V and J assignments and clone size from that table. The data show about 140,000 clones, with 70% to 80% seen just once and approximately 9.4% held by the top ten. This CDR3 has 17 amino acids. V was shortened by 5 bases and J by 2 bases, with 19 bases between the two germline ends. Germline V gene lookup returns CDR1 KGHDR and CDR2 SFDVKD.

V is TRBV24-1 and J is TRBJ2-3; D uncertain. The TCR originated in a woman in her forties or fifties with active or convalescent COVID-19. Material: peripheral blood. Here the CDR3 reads CATSVFQAGSNTDTQYF. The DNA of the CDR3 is TGTGCCACCAGTGTATTCCAGGCAGGATCGAACACAGATACGCAGTATTTT.